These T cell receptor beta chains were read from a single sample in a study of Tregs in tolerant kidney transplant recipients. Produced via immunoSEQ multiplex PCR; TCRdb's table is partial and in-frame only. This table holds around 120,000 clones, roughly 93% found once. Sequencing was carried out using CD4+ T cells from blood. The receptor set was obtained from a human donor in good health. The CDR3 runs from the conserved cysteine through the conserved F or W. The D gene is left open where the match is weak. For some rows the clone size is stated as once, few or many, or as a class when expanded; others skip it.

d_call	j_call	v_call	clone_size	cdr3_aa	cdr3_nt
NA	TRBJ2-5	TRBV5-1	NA	CASSLAWQETQYF	TGCGCCAGCAGCTTGGCGTGGCAAGAGACCCAGTACTTC
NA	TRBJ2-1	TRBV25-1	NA	CASTRQGGGYNEQFF	TGTGCCAGCACCCGACAGGGTGGGGGGTACAATGAGCAGTTCTTC
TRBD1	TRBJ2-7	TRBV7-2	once	CASSPFQGAYEQYF	TGTGCCAGCAGCCCATTCCAGGGGGCCTACGAGCAGTACTTC
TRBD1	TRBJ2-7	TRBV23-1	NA	CASSHGTGPTSDYEQYF	TGCGCCAGCAGTCACGGGACAGGTCCCACCAGCGACTACGAGCAGTACTTC
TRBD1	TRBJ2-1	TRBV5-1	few	CASSPQDRAWYNEQFF	TGCGCCAGCAGCCCTCAGGACAGGGCTTGGTACAATGAGCAGTTCTTC
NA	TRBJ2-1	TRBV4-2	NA	CASSQRPSPRPYNEQFF	TGTGCCAGCAGCCAACGGCCCTCCCCCCGACCGTACAATGAGCAGTTCTTC
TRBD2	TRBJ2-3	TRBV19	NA	CASSKWGLADSREVRDTQYF	TGTGCCAGTAGCAAATGGGGACTAGCGGATTCACGGGAGGTGAGAGATACGCAGTATTTT
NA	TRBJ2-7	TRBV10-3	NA	CAISDSSSYEQYF	TGTGCCATCAGTGACTCTAGCAGCTACGAGCAGTACTTC
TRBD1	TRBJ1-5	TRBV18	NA	CASSPIGGAHQPQHF	TGTGCCAGCTCACCTATAGGGGGCGCACACCAGCCCCAGCATTTT
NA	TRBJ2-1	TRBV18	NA	CASSPGGSTYNEQFF	TGTGCCAGCTCACCAGGAGGGTCCACCTACAATGAGCAGTTCTTC
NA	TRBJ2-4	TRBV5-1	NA	CASSLGDQIAKNIQYF	TGCGCCAGCAGCTTAGGAGACCAAATAGCCAAAAACATTCAGTACTTC
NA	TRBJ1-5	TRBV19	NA	CASSIQGSGNQPQHF	TGTGCCAGTAGTATACAGGGTTCCGGTAATCAGCCCCAGCATTTT
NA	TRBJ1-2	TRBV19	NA	CASKRGHNYGYTF	TGTGCCAGTAAAAGGGGACATAACTATGGCTACACCTTC
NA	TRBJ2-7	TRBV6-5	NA	CACSRGRLYEQYF	TGTGCCTGCAGTCGGGGTAGGCTCTACGAGCAGTACTTC
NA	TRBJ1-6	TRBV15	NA	CATSRQDAGFGSPLHF	TGTGCCACCAGCAGACAAGACGCAGGATTCGGGTCACCCCTCCACTTT
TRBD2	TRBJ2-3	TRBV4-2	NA	CASSGGTSGATDTQYF	TGTGCCAGCAGCGGCGGGACTAGCGGAGCTACAGATACGCAGTATTTT
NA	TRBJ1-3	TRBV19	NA	CASSRGDSGNTIYF	TGTGCCAGTAGTCGGGGGGACTCTGGAAACACCATATATTTT
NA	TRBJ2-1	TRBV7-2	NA	CASSFTPGPANEQFF	TGTGCCAGCAGCTTTACACCGGGACCAGCGAATGAGCAGTTCTTC